One sample yielded the 24 T cell receptor beta chains listed below, sequenced in a study of T cell responses to AZD1222 COVID-19 vaccine (dated by TCRdb to about 2021). The protocol used for the library was the immunoSEQ multiplex PCR assay. TCRdb re-hosts the immuneACCESS table, in-frame sequences only. Its copies lack some clones; in the studies checked, an unresolved V gene accounts for under half of them, and the cause for the rest is not known. The table for this sample lists about 190,000 clones; roughly 91% of them were counted only once. 0.99% of the sample is in the top ten clones. The time point label for this specimen denotes: baseline before first vaccination. Sequencing was performed on peripheral blood, taken on day 0 of AZD1222 vaccination. Every receptor here comes from an adult in good health.

This chain connects TRBV7-9 to TRBJ1-6; D not resolved. The CDR3 is 13 residues long. The V end was cut by 5 bases, the J end by 6 bases, with 8 bases between. Germline assignment: CDR1 SEHNR and CDR2 FQNEAQ (reference sequence). The CDR3 loop is CASSPGLNSPLHF. Here the CDR3 DNA reads TGTGCCAGCAGCCCCGGACTTAATTCACCCCTCCACTTT.

The chain combines TRBV7-9 with TRBJ2-3; TRBD2 agrees at 9 bases. Germline V gene data show CDR1 as SEHNR and CDR2 as FQNEAQ (reference sequence). Losses at the gene ends were 1 base for V and 2 bases for J; bases not matched to a gene: 13. This CDR3 has 19 amino acids. The CDR3 here is CASSLVAGRAGGHTDTQYF. The DNA of the CDR3 is TGTGCCAGCAGCTTAGTAGCGGGGCGAGCGGGGGGACACACAGATACGCAGTATTTT.

The chain is built from TRBV6-6 and TRBJ2-1; D is unclear. This CDR3 is 12 amino acids long. V gave up 2 bases and J gave up 9 bases, with 8 bases separating them. Per germline, CDR1 MNHNY and CDR2 SVGAGI (reference sequence). CDR3 sequence reads: CASSYDRIEQFF. CDR3 coding DNA: TGTGCCAGCAGTTACGATCGGATTGAGCAGTTCTTC.

The chain couples TRBV13 to TRBJ1-1; TRBD1 is a possible D gene (6 bases). V was shortened by 5 bases and J by 5 bases, with 15 bases between the two germline ends. Germline V gene lookup returns CDR1 PRHDT and CDR2 FYEKMQ (reference sequence). The CDR3 length is 14 residues. CDR3 region: CASSPRQVLTEAFF. DNA of the CDR3: TGTGCCAGCAGCCCTAGACAGGTTTTAACTGAAGCTTTCTTT.

The genes are TRBV28 and TRBJ2-3, with D uncertain. V lost 2 bases, J lost 6 bases, and 15 bases lay in between. The germline V gene has CDR1 MDHEN and CDR2 SYDVKM. CDR3 size: 15 residues. The DNA of the CDR3 is TGTGCCAGCAGTTTACCTAGGACCGTGGGCGATACGCAGTATTTT. It specifies CASSLPRTVGDTQYF.

The rearrangement joins TRBV2 to TRBJ2-1; 7 bases match TRBD1. Germline V gene sequence: CDR1 SNHLY, CDR2 FYNNEI. This CDR3 has 13 residues. V was pared by 11 bases and J by 8 bases, with 12 bases of the junction left unmatched. CDR3 DNA sequence: TGTGCCTCAGAGGGGGCCGAGTACTATGAGCAGTTCTTC. The encoded protein is CASEGAEYYEQFF.

The chain recombines TRBV6-5 with TRBJ2-7; 12 bases align to TRBD2. The CDR3 spans 14 residues. Unmatched junction bases numbered 2, after V lost 2 bases and J lost 6 bases. Germline V gene data show CDR1 as MNHEY and CDR2 as SVGAGI. The DNA of the CDR3 is TGTGCCAGCAGTTACATACTAGCGGGGGGCGAGCAGTACTTC. It is translated as CASSYILAGGEQYF.

This sequence joins TRBV7-3 and TRBJ1-1; maybe TRBD1 (6 bases). CDR3 length: 15 residues. V dropped 5 bases and J dropped 0 bases, with 13 bases sitting between them. Germline-derived CDR1 and CDR2 are SGHTA and FQGTGA. The CDR3 nucleotides are TGTGCCAGCAGCACAAAGGGGGGGCTGAACACTGAAGCTTTCTTT. Translated, it gives CASSTKGGLNTEAFF.

The chain has TRBV10-3 and TRBJ2-1; 7 bases map to TRBD1. The V and J ends lost 3 bases and 5 bases, in that order; junction bases with no gene match: 4. Germline CDR1 is ENHRY and CDR2 is SYGVKD. CDR3 length: 14 amino acids. The CDR3 nucleotides read TGTGCCATCAGTGACGGGCAGGGGGACAATGAGCAGTTCTTC. Protein: CAISDGQGDNEQFF.

The J gene is TRBJ2-1, the V gene TRBV19, with D unresolved. The CDR3 has 14 residues. The V gene lost 7 bases and the J gene lost 6 bases, with 16 bases spanning the gap. The germline V gene has CDR1 LNHDA and CDR2 SQIVND (reference sequence). The CDR3 region is CASKARQNSNEQFF. CDR3 nucleotide sequence: TGTGCCAGTAAGGCGCGTCAGAATTCCAATGAGCAGTTCTTC.

The V call is TRBV11-2, the J call TRBJ2-1, with D hard to call. Germline V lookup: CDR1 SGHAT, CDR2 FQNNGV. The V end lost 1 base, the J end lost 4 bases, and 5 bases lay between the germline ends. The CDR3 sequence is 13 residues long. This chain's CDR3 is CASSLVGYNEQFF. CDR3 nucleotide sequence: TGTGCCAGCAGCTTAGTAGGGTACAATGAGCAGTTCTTC.

V and J are TRBV15 and TRBJ2-7, with a tentative D call TRBD1 (6 bases). V lost 1 base and J 7 bases, leaving 17 bases between the germline ends. The germline CDR1 and CDR2 sequences are LNHNV and YYDKDF (reference sequence). CDR3 size: 15 residues. The DNA for the CDR3 is TGTGCCACCAGCAGAGCGGGACACGGCCCATCGGAGCAGTACTTC. Amino acids: CATSRAGHGPSEQYF.

This clone was found a few times. The rearrangement joins TRBV6-2 or TRBV6-3 to TRBJ2-7, with 8 bases matching TRBD2. Germline-derived CDR1 and CDR2 are MNHEY and SVGEGT. The CDR3 length is 14 residues. Trimming removed 2 bases from V and 0 bases from J; junction bases left unmatched: 0. The CDR3 is CASSYGTSSYEQYF. CDR3 coding DNA: TGTGCCAGCAGTTACGGGACTAGCTCCTACGAGCAGTACTTC.

This rearrangement joins TRBV7-3 to TRBJ2-7; D is possibly TRBD1 or TRBD2 (5 bases each). The CDR3 length is 14 residues. Germline V lookup: CDR1 SGHTA, CDR2 FQGTGA. The V end lost 7 bases, the J end lost 3 bases, and 16 bases lay between the germline ends. The DNA of the CDR3 is TGTGCCAGCACCCGAGGTCCAGGGAGCTACGAGCAGTACTTC. Translated: CASTRGPGSYEQYF.

The chain uses TRBV5-1 and TRBJ2-1; TRBD1 might be the D (6 bases). The CDR3 consists of 18 residues. With 0 bases removed from V and 0 bases from J, the gap between germline ends came to 16 bases. From germline, CDR1 is SGHRS and CDR2 YFSETQ. Here the CDR3 DNA reads TGCGCCAGCAGCTTGGAGATCTTTCAGGGGTTCTCCTACAATGAGCAGTTCTTC. Amino acids: CASSLEIFQGFSYNEQFF.

The J gene is TRBJ2-6, the V gene TRBV5-5, with 8 bases that match TRBD1. This CDR3 is 17 amino acids long. The V gene's germline CDR1 is SGHKS and CDR2 YYEKEE (reference sequence). The trim removed 4 bases at V and 4 bases at J, leaving 10 bases unmatched. The CDR3 sequence: CASSLGQGSLGANVLTF. DNA for the CDR3: TGTGCCAGCAGCCTAGGACAGGGATCGCTCGGGGCCAACGTCCTGACTTTC.

The chain links TRBV23-1 to TRBJ1-4; 10 nucleotides match TRBD1. TRBV23-1 is reported as an ORF; its role is uncertain. The J segment lost 7 bases and the V segment lost 5 bases, leaving 13 bases of the junction unmatched. This CDR3 comprises 17 residues. CDR3 loop: CASSFFSDRGRVEKLFF. The CDR3, as DNA: TGCGCCAGCAGTTTTTTCAGTGACAGGGGGCGCGTTGAAAAACTGTTTTTT.

The V gene is TRBV11-2, the J gene TRBJ1-6; D call uncertain. The V end lost 3 bases, the J end lost 5 bases, and 11 bases lay between the germline ends. This CDR3 has 15 amino acids. The V gene's germline CDR1 is SGHAT and CDR2 FQNNGV. The CDR3 loop reads CASSFPPPNNSPLHF. The CDR3 region has the DNA TGTGCCAGCAGCTTCCCGCCACCGAATAATTCACCCCTCCACTTT.

The gene calls are TRBV29-1 and TRBJ1-3, with D unclear. Germline assignment: CDR1 SQVTM and CDR2 ANQGSEA. The V end lost 2 bases, the J end lost 7 bases, and 12 bases lay between the germline ends. This CDR3 has 13 amino acids. The CDR3 DNA reads TGCAGCGTTGAATCGGTCAAAGGGAACACCATATATTTT. Protein: CSVESVKGNTIYF.

The rearrangement links TRBV3-1 (or the pseudogene TRBV3-2) to TRBJ1-5, with D unclear. The germline V gene encodes CDR1 LGHDT and CDR2 YNNKEL (reference sequence). V was cut by 4 bases and J by 9 bases, with 13 bases left in between. The CDR3 contains 13 residues. CDR3 bases: TGTGCCAGCAGCCCGAAAAACGGAGGGCCCCAGCATTTT. This translates into CASSPKNGGPQHF.

The chain couples TRBV2 to TRBJ2-7; 11 bases fit TRBD2. The germline gives CDR1 SNHLY, CDR2 FYNNEI. The V and J ends lost 6 bases and 3 bases, in that order; junction bases with no gene match: 7. The CDR3 has 15 amino acids. For the CDR3, the DNA is TGTGCCAGCAGGCCGACTAGCGGGAATATCTACGAGCAGTACTTC. Protein product: CASRPTSGNIYEQYF.

The chain links TRBV5-6 to TRBJ1-1; the D is unclear. Germline V gives CDR1 SGHDT, CDR2 YYEEEE. V gave up 3 bases and J gave up 6 bases, with 15 bases separating them. This CDR3 has 14 residues. DNA for the CDR3: TGTGCCAGCAGCTCCCCAGGTAACAAACCTGAAGCTTTCTTT. It translates to CASSSPGNKPEAFF.

This clone appeared a single time. This chain links TRBV5-6 with TRBJ1-1; D uncertain. V dropped 0 bases and J dropped 4 bases, with 10 bases sitting between them. The germline V gene has CDR1 SGHDT and CDR2 YYEEEE. This CDR3 contains 14 residues. Here the CDR3 DNA reads TGTGCCAGCAGCTTGGTGGAGGGATTCACTGAAGCTTTCTTT. Its translation: CASSLVEGFTEAFF. The full variable domain, with the rest looked up from reference TRBV5-6 and TRBJ1-1, is DAGVTQSPTHLIKTRGQQVTLRCSPKSGHDTVSWYQQALGQGPQFIFQYYEEEERQRGNFPDRFSGHQFPNYSSELNVNALLLGDSALYLCASSLVEGFTEAFFGQGTRLTVV.

V gene TRBV5-4 combines with J gene TRBJ1-3; TRBD1 agrees at 7 bases. The germline V gene encodes CDR1 SGHNT and CDR2 YYREEE (reference sequence). This CDR3 spans 15 amino acids. J lost 4 bases, V lost 3 bases, and 7 bases had no gene match. In nucleotides, the CDR3 is TGTGCCAGCAGCTCGAGACAGGGTACCGGAAACACCATATATTTT. Protein: CASSSRQGTGNTIYF.